A single sample gave rise to the 22 T cell receptor beta chains below, sequenced in a study of beta chain features in type 1 diabetes. The whole isolated RNA underwent reverse transcription, so sequencing captured expressed TCRB transcripts. TCRdb's copy holds only in-frame clones and misses some; the assay was immunoSEQ multiplex PCR. Of around 340,000 clones in the sample, around 9% were seen once. Study results and limitations: TCRB CDR3 length was moderately but significantly reduced in all four CD4+ subsets of Type 1 diabetes patients.

Antigens for these TCRs are unknown. Sequencing was performed on central memory CD4+ T cells from blood. The receptors were sampled from a man aged 25 to 40 with type 1 diabetes.

This clone has just a few counts. The chain carries TRBV2 and TRBJ2-5; D remains unclear. The CDR3 is made up of 12 amino acids. The V gene's germline CDR1 is SNHLY and CDR2 FYNNEI. Trimming left V 7 bases short and J 4 bases short, with 10 bases between. CDR3 residues: CASTAASETQYF. For the CDR3, the DNA is TGTGCCAGCACCGCAGCCTCAGAGACCCAGTACTTC.

V is TRBV7-9 and J is TRBJ2-2; TRBD1 is a possible D gene (9 bases). V shed 7 bases and J shed 1 base, with 19 bases lying between them. CDR1 is SEHNR, CDR2 FQNEAQ, per germline (reference sequence). This CDR3 is 17 amino acids long. For the CDR3, the DNA is TGTGCCAGCACCGTTATAGCGGGACAGGGGAACACCGGGGAGCTGTTTTTT. This encodes CASTVIAGQGNTGELFF. Full variable domain (outside the CDR3, taken from reference TRBV7-9 and TRBJ2-2): DTGVSQNPRHKITKRGQNVTFRCDPISEHNRLYWYRQTLGQGPEFLTYFQNEAQLEKSRLLSDRFSAERPKGSFSTLEIQRTEQGDSAMYLCASTVIAGQGNTGELFFGEGSRLTVL.

V is TRBV27 and J is TRBJ1-5, with 7 nucleotides matching TRBD1. V was pared by 5 bases and J by 0 bases, with 7 bases of the junction left unmatched. This CDR3 is 16 amino acids long. Germline values: CDR1 MNHEY, CDR2 SMNVEV (reference sequence). DNA for the CDR3: TGTGCCAGCAGTCCGGGACAGTTTTATAGCAATCAGCCCCAGCATTTT. Protein: CASSPGQFYSNQPQHF.

The chain uses TRBV19 and TRBJ2-6, with D unresolved. Trimming pared 5 bases from V and 0 bases from J, leaving 11 bases between. CDR3 length: 16 amino acids. CDR1 and CDR2 (germline): LNHDA, SQIVND (reference sequence). The CDR3 nucleotides are TGTGCCAGTAGTTCAATACAGCACTCTGGGGCCAACGTCCTGACTTTC. It specifies CASSSIQHSGANVLTF.

V gene TRBV28 combines with J gene TRBJ2-1; possibly TRBD1 or TRBD2 for D (5 bases each). The V end lost 1 base, the J end lost 7 bases, and 11 bases lay between the germline ends. Per the germline V gene, CDR1 is MDHEN and CDR2 is SYDVKM. The CDR3 consists of 14 residues. The CDR3 loop is CASSLFTGGNEQFF. The DNA for the CDR3 is TGTGCCAGCAGTTTATTTACAGGAGGAAATGAGCAGTTCTTC.

The chain has TRBV18 and TRBJ2-5; D remains ambiguous. There are 14 residues in the CDR3. V lost 3 bases, J lost 5 bases, and 13 bases lay in between. Germline-derived CDR1 and CDR2 are KGHSH and LQKENI. In nucleotides, the CDR3 is TGTGCCAGCTCACCCCTGGCAGGTTTGGAGACCCAGTACTTC. It codes for CASSPLAGLETQYF.

This clone has more than one count but fewer than ten. J is TRBJ1-2 and V is TRBV28; D remains ambiguous. Germline V gene data show CDR1 as MDHEN and CDR2 as SYDVKM. V lost 8 bases and J 7 bases, leaving 11 bases between the germline ends. This CDR3 has 11 residues. CDR3 sequence: CASGGSGGYTF. CDR3 nucleotides: TGTGCCAGCGGTGGGAGCGGTGGCTACACCTTC.

The CDR3 loop reads CASSFGSGKAQDTQYF. In DNA, the CDR3 is TGTGCCAGCAGTTTTGGGTCAGGGAAGGCCCAGGATACGCAGTATTTT. The chain recombines TRBV27 with TRBJ2-3, with D possibly TRBD1 on 5 matching bases. From germline, CDR1 is MNHEY and CDR2 SMNVEV (reference sequence). This CDR3 contains 16 residues. V gave up 3 bases and J gave up 6 bases, with 19 bases separating them.

This chain links TRBV7-6 with TRBJ2-5; maybe TRBD1 (6 bases). V gave up 7 bases and J gave up 4 bases, with 10 bases separating them. The germline V gene has CDR1 SGHVS and CDR2 FNYEAQ. The CDR3 is 12 residues long. The CDR3 sequence: CASTGAGETQYF. Written as DNA, the CDR3 is TGTGCCAGCACAGGGGCCGGAGAGACCCAGTACTTC.

This clone was seen repeatedly, ten times or more. The genes are TRBV23-1 and TRBJ2-7; D may be TRBD1 (5 bases). TRBV23-1 belongs to the ORF category, with a function that is uncertain. With 6 bases removed from V and 5 bases from J, the gap between germline ends came to 8 bases. The CDR3 runs 11 residues. CDR3 in DNA: TGCGCCAGCAGACAGGTCCACGAGCAGTACTTC. It specifies CASRQVHEQYF.

The rearrangement joins TRBV7-9 to TRBJ1-2; 9 bases fit TRBD1. Per germline, CDR1 SEHNR and CDR2 FQNEAQ (reference sequence). Trimming took 5 bases from V and 8 from J; bases not matched to a gene: 9. The CDR3 consists of 14 residues. CDR3 sequence reads: CASSPGTGSGGYTF. The DNA for the CDR3 is TGTGCCAGCAGCCCGGGGACAGGGTCAGGCGGCTACACCTTC.

The chain couples TRBV10-2 to TRBJ2-7, with TRBD2 matching over 8 bases. The V and J ends lost 7 bases and 2 bases, in that order; junction bases with no gene match: 7. This CDR3 has 14 residues. Germline V lookup: CDR1 WSHSY, CDR2 SAAADI. The CDR3 bases are TGCGCCAGCATGCGGGAGGCAGGGACCTACGAGCAGTACTTC. Translated, it gives CASMREAGTYEQYF.

V usage is TRBV5-6 and J usage is TRBJ1-4; D may be TRBD1 (5 bases). The CDR3 has 15 residues. V was trimmed by 4 bases and J by 5 bases, leaving 15 bases between them. Germline V lookup: CDR1 SGHDT, CDR2 YYEEEE. CDR3 DNA: TGTGCCAGCAGCAAAGGGCAGGGATGGAATGAAAAACTGTTTTTT. Translation gives CASSKGQGWNEKLFF.

Of note for this clone: A much larger clone lies a single base off, so this may be a read error. This sample includes further DNA sequences coding for the same CDR3. This rearrangement joins TRBV2 to TRBJ2-2; no reliable D call. The CDR3 sequence is 12 residues long. Trimming shortened V by 5 bases and J by 1 base, and 2 bases separated the two germline ends. From germline, CDR1 is SNHLY and CDR2 FYNNEI. CDR3 nucleotide sequence: TGTGCCAGCAGTAGGAACACCGGGGAGCTGTTTTTT. Its protein is CASSRNTGELFF.

This clone was picked up a small number of times. This chain links TRBV5-1 with TRBJ2-5, with D perhaps matching TRBD2 (5 bases). V was trimmed by 5 bases and J by 3 bases, leaving 17 bases between them. The germline V gene has CDR1 SGHRS and CDR2 YFSETQ. The CDR3 totals 15 residues. As DNA, the CDR3 is TGCGCCAGCAGGCTCCGGGCCCTGGAGGAAGAGACCCAGTACTTC. It yields the protein CASRLRALEEETQYF.

DNA for the CDR3: TGCGCCAGCAGGTTAACCAAGGGACAGAAAGAGACCCAGTACTTC. This encodes CASRLTKGQKETQYF. The J gene is TRBJ2-5, the V gene TRBV10-2; 7 nucleotides agree with TRBD1. CDR1 WSHSY and CDR2 SAAADI come from the germline V gene. Unmatched junction bases numbered 10, after V lost 6 bases and J lost 3 bases. CDR3 length equals 15 residues.

There are many counts of this clone. The chain combines TRBV9 with TRBJ2-1; tentative D call: TRBD1 (6 bases). The CDR3 runs to 16 residues. Germline CDR1 SGDLS, CDR2 YYNGEE. Trimming pared 0 bases from V and 0 bases from J, leaving 10 bases between. CDR3 bases: TGTGCCAGCAGCGTAGGGGGGACATTCTCCTACAATGAGCAGTTCTTC. Translation: CASSVGGTFSYNEQFF.

This clone was observed a handful of times. The chain has TRBV27 and TRBJ1-1; no definite D call. Germline assignment: CDR1 MNHEY and CDR2 SMNVEV (reference sequence). The V end was cut by 5 bases, the J end by 1 base, with 8 bases between. This CDR3 contains 13 residues. CDR3 protein: CASSPPGNTEAFF. The CDR3 coding sequence is TGTGCCAGCAGTCCCCCCGGGAACACTGAAGCTTTCTTT.

This clone occurred a few times. This chain joins TRBV4-3 and TRBJ2-5; D is undetermined. Germline CDR1 and CDR2: LGHNA and YSLEER. Trimming removed 0 bases at V and 8 bases at J, with 13 bases between. This CDR3 comprises 14 residues. The CDR3 spells CASSQERSSETQYF. Here the CDR3 DNA reads TGCGCCAGCAGCCAAGAAAGGAGTTCGGAAACCCAGTACTTC.

This clone was seen a few times. V is TRBV6-5 and J is TRBJ2-3; 7 nucleotides match TRBD1. With 8 bases clipped from V and 1 base from J, the junction kept 6 bases outside the gene matches. The CDR3 totals 14 residues. Germline V gives CDR1 MNHEY, CDR2 SVGAGI. CDR3 nucleotide sequence: TGTGCCAGCCGAAACGGACAGGGCACAGATACGCAGTATTTT. Encoded protein: CASRNGQGTDTQYF.

This clone appeared a single time. The J gene is TRBJ1-6, the V gene TRBV30; D may be TRBD1 (5 bases). V lost 5 bases and J lost 3, with 11 bases in between. Germline CDR1 is GTSNPN and CDR2 is SVGIG (reference sequence). This CDR3 contains 14 residues. Here the CDR3 reads CAWCRDVYNSPLHF. In nucleotides, the CDR3 is TGTGCCTGGTGCCGGGACGTCTATAATTCACCCCTCCACTTT. Full variable domain (outside the CDR3, taken from reference TRBV30 and TRBJ1-6): SQTIHQWPATLVQPVGSPLSLECTVEGTSNPNLYWYRQAAGRGLQLLFYSVGIGQISSEVPQNLSASRPQDRQFILSSKKLLLSDSGFYLCAWCRDVYNSPLHFGNGTRLTVT.

The V and J genes are TRBV7-6 and TRBJ1-1; D ambiguous. CDR1 is SGHVS, CDR2 FNYEAQ, per germline. V lost 2 bases, J lost 0 bases, and 13 bases lay in between. The CDR3 has 16 amino acids. The CDR3 region is CASSLRTASLNTEAFF. Here the CDR3 DNA reads TGTGCCAGCAGCTTAAGAACCGCTTCCTTGAACACTGAAGCTTTCTTT.